The following is a T cell receptor (beta chain) sequence with its context. The data were obtained in a study of shared clonotypes between healthy human individuals. Healthy HIV-negative adults with no recent acute infections or vaccinations were recruited as donors. At deep level, the assay was performed. Sequencing was performed with immunoSEQ multiplex PCR; in TCRdb, only in-frame clones are kept and a portion is missing. The sample consists of about 990,000 clones, around 78% of them appearing once. Germline V gene sequence: CDR1 GTSNPN, CDR2 SVGIG (reference sequence). The CDR3 loop spans 14 amino acids. V lost 3 bases and J 8 bases, leaving 19 bases between the germline ends.

The clonotype was recovered from a man aged 18 to 29 in good health. Some clones in this sample may be carry-over from other donors' samples. The chain recombines TRBV30 with TRBJ1-2, with D possibly TRBD1 on 6 matching bases. What was sequenced was memory CD4+ T cells from PBMCs. The subset is: CD45RA-negative fraction. The CDR3 DNA is TGTGCCTGGAGGAGGGCGGACAGATGGTCCGGCTACACCTTC. Amino acids: CAWRRADRWSGYTF. The whole variable domain, remainder taken from reference TRBV30 and TRBJ1-2, is SQTIHQWPATLVQPVGSPLSLECTVEGTSNPNLYWYRQAAGRGLQLLFYSVGIGQISSEVPQNLSASRPQDRQFILSSKKLLLSDSGFYLCAWRRADRWSGYTFGSGTRLTVV.